This T cell receptor (beta chain) was documented in a study of T cell responses to AZD1222 COVID-19 vaccine. This table comes from immunoSEQ multiplex PCR, and its TCRdb copy is limited to in-frame clones, with some not included. The table records around 99,000 clones, 88% of them present only once. Whole-study results and caveats: White British donors predominated, females outnumbered males, and clonal diversity was possibly underestimated. Nearly half of spike-specific TCRs reportedly go after variant regions that carry no mutations.

Comments on this clone: Its antigen is as yet unknown.

This CDR3 has 14 amino acids. CDR1 SQVTM and CDR2 ANQGSEA come from the germline V gene. V was pared by 2 bases and J by 4 bases, with 11 bases between. The chain links TRBV29-1 to TRBJ2-2; tentative D call: TRBD2 (5 bases). Material: peripheral blood, obtained on day 0 of MenACWY control vaccination. The origin of this receptor is an adult in good health. The CDR3, as DNA: TGCAGCGTTGAATGGGCGGCGGGCACCGGGGAGCTGTTTTTT. It specifies CSVEWAAGTGELFF.